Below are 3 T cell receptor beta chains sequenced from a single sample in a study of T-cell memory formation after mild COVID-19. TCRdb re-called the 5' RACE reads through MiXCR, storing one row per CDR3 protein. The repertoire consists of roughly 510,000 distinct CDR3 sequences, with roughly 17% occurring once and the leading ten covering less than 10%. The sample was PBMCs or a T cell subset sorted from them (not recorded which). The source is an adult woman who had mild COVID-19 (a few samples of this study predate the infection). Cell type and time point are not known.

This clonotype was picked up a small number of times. CDR3 region: CASSFAANSPLHF. CDR3 coding DNA: TGTGCCAGCAGTTTTGCGGCAAATTCACCCCTCCACTTT. The rearrangement links TRBV27 to TRBJ1-6; unclear D gene. The CDR3 is 13 residues long. The germline V gene encodes CDR1 MNHEY and CDR2 SMNVEV (reference sequence). V shed 3 bases and J shed 7 bases, with 7 bases lying between them.

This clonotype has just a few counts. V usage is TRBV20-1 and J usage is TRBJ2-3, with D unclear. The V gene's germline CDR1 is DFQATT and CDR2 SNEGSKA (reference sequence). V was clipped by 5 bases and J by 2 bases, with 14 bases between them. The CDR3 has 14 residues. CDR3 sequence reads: CSAYDNPTTDTQYF. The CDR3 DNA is TGCAGTGCTTACGACAATCCGACCACAGATACGCAGTATTTT.

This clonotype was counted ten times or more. The CDR3 DNA reads as TGTGCCAGCAGCTTAATGGACAGGGGTGGCAATCAGCCCCAGCATTTT. Translating it yields CASSLMDRGGNQPQHF. The chain employs TRBV7-2 and TRBJ1-5, with TRBD1 matching 9 bases. The CDR3 is 16 residues long. V lost 2 bases and J lost 2; bases outside the gene matches: 4. From germline, CDR1 is SGHTA and CDR2 FQGNSA. Together with reference TRBV7-2 and TRBJ1-5, the CDR3 gives the full variable domain: GAGVSQSPSNKVTEKGKDVELRCDPISGHTALYWYRQSLGQGLEFLIYFQGNSAPDKSGLPSDRFSAERTGGSVSTLTIQRTQQEDSAVYLCASSLMDRGGNQPQHFGDGTRLSIL.